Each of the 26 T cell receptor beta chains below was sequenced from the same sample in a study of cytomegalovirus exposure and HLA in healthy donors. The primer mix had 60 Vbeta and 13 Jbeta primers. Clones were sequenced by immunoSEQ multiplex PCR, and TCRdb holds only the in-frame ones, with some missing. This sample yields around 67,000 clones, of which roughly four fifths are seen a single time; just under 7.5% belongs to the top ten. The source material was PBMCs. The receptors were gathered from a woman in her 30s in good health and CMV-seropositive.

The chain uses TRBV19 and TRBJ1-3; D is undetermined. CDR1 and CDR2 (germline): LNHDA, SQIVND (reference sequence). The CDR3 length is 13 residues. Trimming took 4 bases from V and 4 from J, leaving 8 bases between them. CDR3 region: CASSRFGGNTIYF. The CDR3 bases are TGTGCCAGTAGTAGGTTCGGGGGAAACACCATATATTTT.

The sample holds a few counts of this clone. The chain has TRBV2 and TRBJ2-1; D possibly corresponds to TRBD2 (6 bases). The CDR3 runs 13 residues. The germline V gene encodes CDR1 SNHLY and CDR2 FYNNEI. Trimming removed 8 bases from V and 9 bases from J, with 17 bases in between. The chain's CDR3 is CASDQRAYAEQFF. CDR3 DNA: TGTGCCAGCGACCAGCGGGCCTACGCTGAGCAGTTCTTC.

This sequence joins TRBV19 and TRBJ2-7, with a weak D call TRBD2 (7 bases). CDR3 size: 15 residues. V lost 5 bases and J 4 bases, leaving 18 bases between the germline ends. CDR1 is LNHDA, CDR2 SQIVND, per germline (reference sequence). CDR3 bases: TGTGCCAGTAGTGCCTCTGATAGGGGGGGATACGAGCAGTACTTC. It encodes CASSASDRGGYEQYF.

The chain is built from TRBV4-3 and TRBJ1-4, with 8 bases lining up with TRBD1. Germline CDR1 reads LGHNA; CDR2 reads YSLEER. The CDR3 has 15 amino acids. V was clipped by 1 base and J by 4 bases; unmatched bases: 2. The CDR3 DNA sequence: TGCGCCAGCAGCCAAGGGACAGGGAGTAATGAAAAACTGTTTTTT. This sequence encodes CASSQGTGSNEKLFF.

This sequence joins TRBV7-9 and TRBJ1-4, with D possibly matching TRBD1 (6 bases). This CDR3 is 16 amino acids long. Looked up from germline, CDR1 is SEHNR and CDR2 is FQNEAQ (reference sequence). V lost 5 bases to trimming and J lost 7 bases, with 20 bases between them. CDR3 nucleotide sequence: TGTGCCAGCAGCCCCCCAGGGGCAGGACTCAGTGAAAAACTGTTTTTT. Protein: CASSPPGAGLSEKLFF.

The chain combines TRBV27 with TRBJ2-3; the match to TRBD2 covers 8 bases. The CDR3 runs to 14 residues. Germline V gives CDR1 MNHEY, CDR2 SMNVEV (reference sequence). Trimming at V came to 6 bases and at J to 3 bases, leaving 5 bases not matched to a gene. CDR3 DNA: TGTGCCAGCAGGCTAGCGGGCCGGACAGATACGCAGTATTTT. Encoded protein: CASRLAGRTDTQYF.

The CDR3 sequence: CVFFKQKAAYDEQFF. The CDR3, as DNA: TGCGTTTTTTTCAAGCAGAAGGCGGCATACGATGAGCAGTTCTTC. The chain links TRBV5-1 to TRBJ2-1; D is unresolved. In germline, CDR1 is SGHRS, CDR2 YFSETQ. The CDR3 runs 15 residues.

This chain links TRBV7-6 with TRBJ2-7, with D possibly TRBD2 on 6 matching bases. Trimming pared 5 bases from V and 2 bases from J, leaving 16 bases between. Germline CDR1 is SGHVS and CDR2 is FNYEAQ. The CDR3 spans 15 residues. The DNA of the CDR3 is TGTGCCAGCAGCCCTTACCCGGGGAGGACCTACGAGCAGTACTTC. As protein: CASSPYPGRTYEQYF.

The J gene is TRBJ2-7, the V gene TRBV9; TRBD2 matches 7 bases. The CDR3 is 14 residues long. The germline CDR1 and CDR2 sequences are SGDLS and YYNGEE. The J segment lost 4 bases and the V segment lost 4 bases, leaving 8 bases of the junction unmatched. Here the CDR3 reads CASSPGGSPYEQYF. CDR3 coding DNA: TGTGCCAGCAGCCCCGGCGGGAGCCCATACGAGCAGTACTTC.

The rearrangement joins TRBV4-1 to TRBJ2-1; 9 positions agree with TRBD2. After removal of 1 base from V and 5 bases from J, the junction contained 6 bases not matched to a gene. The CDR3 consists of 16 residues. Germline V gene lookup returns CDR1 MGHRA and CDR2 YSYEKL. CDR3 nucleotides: TGCGCCAGCAGCCAAGCCGGGCTAGCGGGGAACAATGAGCAGTTCTTC. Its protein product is CASSQAGLAGNNEQFF.

DNA of the CDR3: TGTGCCAGCAACGGACTAGCGGGAACCGAGCAGTACTTC. Its translation: CASNGLAGTEQYF. The chain has TRBV2 and TRBJ2-7; TRBD2 matches at 12 bases. With 7 bases clipped from V and 6 bases from J, the junction kept 4 bases outside the gene matches. The CDR3 loop spans 13 amino acids. Germline V gene sequence: CDR1 SNHLY, CDR2 FYNNEI. Based on the CDR3 plus reference TRBV2 and TRBJ2-7, the full variable domain is EPEVTQTPSHQVTQMGQEVILRCVPISNHLYFYWYRQILGQKVEFLVSFYNNEISEKSEIFDDQFSVERPDGSNFTLKIRSTKLEDSAMYFCASNGLAGTEQYFGPGTRLTVT.

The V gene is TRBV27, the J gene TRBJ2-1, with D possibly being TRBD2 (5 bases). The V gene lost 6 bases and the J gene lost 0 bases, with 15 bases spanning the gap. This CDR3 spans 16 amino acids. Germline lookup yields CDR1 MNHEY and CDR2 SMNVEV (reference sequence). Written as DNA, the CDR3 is TGTGCCAGCAGGTCGGGTGAGGGCAGCTCCTACAATGAGCAGTTCTTC. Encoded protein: CASRSGEGSSYNEQFF.

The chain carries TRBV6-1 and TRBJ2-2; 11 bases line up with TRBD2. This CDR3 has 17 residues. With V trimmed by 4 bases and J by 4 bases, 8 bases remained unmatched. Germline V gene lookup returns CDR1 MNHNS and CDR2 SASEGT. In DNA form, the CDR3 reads TGTGCCAGCAGTGCGGTAGCGGGAGGGCGAGGCACCGGGGAGCTGTTTTTT. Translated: CASSAVAGGRGTGELFF.

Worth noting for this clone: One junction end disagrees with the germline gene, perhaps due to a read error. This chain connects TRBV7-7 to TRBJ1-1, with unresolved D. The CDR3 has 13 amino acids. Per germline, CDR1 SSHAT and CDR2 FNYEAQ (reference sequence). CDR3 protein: CASSPIRNTEAFF. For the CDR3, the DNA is TGTGCTAGCAGCCCAATCAGGAACACTGAAGCTTTCTTT.

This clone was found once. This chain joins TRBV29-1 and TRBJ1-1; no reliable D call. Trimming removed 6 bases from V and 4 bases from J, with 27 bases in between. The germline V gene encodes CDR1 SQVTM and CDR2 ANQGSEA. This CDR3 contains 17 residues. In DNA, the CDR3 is TGCAGCGTCATACGGGGAACACCGACCACGACACTCACTGAAGCTTTCTTT. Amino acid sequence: CSVIRGTPTTTLTEAFF.

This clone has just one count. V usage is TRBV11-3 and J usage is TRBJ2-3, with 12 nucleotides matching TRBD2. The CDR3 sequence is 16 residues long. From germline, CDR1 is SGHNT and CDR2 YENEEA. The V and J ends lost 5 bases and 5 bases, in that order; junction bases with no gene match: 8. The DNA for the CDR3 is TGTGCCAGCAGCCCAGGGACTAGCGGGCAAGGAGATACGCAGTATTTT. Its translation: CASSPGTSGQGDTQYF.

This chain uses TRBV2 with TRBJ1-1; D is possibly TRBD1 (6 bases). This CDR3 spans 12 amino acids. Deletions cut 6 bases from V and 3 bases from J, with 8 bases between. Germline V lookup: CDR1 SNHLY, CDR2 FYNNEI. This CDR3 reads CASRQGYTEAFF. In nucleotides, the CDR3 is TGTGCCAGCAGACAGGGCTACACTGAAGCTTTCTTT.

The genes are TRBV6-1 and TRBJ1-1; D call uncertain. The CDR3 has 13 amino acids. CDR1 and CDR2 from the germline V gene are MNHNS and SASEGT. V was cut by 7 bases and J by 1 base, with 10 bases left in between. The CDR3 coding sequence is TGTGCCAGCACCGAACAGACGAACACTGAAGCTTTCTTT. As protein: CASTEQTNTEAFF.

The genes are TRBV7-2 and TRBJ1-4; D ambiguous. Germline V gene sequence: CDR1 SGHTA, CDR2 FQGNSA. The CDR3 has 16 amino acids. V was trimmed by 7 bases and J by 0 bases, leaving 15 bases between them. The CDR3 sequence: CASTPTRAATNEKLFF. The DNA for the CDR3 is TGTGCCAGCACCCCGACGAGGGCCGCAACTAATGAAAAACTGTTTTTT.

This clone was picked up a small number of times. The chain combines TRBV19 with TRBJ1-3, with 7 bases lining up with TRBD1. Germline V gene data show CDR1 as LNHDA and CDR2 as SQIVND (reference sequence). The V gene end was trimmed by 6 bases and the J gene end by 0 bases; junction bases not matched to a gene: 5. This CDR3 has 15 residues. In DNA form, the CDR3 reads TGTGCCAGTAGGACGGACAGGTACTCTGGAAACACCATATATTTT. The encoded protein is CASRTDRYSGNTIYF.

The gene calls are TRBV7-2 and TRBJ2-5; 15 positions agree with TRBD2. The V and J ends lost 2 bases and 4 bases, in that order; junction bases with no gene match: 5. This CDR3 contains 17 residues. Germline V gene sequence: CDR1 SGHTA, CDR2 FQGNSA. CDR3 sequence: CASSLLEGLAGGETQYF. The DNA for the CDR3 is TGTGCCAGCAGCTTACTAGAGGGACTAGCGGGAGGAGAGACCCAGTACTTC.

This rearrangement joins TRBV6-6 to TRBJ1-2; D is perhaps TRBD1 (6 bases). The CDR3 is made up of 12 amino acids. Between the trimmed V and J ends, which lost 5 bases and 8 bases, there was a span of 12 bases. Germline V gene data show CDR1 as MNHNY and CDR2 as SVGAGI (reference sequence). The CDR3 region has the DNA TGTGCCAGCAGTACCTACAGGGAAGGCTACACCTTC. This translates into CASSTYREGYTF.

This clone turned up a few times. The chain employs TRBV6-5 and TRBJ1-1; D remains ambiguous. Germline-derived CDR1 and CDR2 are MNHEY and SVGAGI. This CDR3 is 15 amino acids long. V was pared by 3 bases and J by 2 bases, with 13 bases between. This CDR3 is CASSYSRLANTEAFF. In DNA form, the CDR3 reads TGTGCCAGCAGTTATTCGAGGTTAGCCAACACTGAAGCTTTCTTT.

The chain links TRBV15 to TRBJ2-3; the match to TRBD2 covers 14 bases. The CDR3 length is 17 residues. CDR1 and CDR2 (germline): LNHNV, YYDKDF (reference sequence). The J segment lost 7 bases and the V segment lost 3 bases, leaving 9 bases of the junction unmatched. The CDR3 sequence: CATSRGRLAGGPNTQYF. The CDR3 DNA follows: TGTGCCACCAGCAGGGGCCGACTAGCGGGAGGGCCTAATACGCAGTATTTT.

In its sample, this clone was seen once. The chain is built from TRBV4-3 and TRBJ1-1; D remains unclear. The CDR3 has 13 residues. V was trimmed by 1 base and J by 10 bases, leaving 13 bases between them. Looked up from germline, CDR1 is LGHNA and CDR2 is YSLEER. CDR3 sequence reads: CASSQGIFRGAFF. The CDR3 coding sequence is TGCGCCAGCAGCCAAGGCATCTTCCGGGGAGCTTTCTTT.

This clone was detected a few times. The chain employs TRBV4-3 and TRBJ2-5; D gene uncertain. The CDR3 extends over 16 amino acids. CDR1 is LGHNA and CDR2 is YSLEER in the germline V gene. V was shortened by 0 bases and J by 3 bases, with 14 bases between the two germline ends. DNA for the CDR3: TGCGCCAGCAGCCAAGAAGCCCCGTCGCCTGAAGAGACCCAGTACTTC. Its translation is CASSQEAPSPEETQYF.